The 5 T cell receptor beta chains given below trace back to one sample, sequenced in a study of blood T cell repertoires in COVID-19 (dated by TCRdb to about 2020). Receptor amplification or capture employed the immunoSEQ multiplex PCR assay. TCRdb provides this immuneACCESS table in a form limited to in-frame rearrangements. Some clones are lacking; in checked studies, under half of them reflect an unresolved V gene, and why the rest are absent is not known. The table for this sample lists 200,000 to 250,000 clones; 85% to 90% of them were counted only once. Of the sample, about 6% is held by the ten largest clones. The sequenced sample was peripheral blood. The receptor source for this set is a man older than 75 with acute or convalescent COVID-19.

In this sample, this clone turned up a few times. The genes are TRBV5-1 and TRBJ2-3, with 10 bases identical to TRBD2. Germline values: CDR1 SGHRS, CDR2 YFSETQ. The CDR3 spans 16 residues. V trimming: 4 bases; J trimming: 4 bases; junction bases outside the gene matches: 9. CDR3 sequence: CASSPRQLAGPDTQYF. For the CDR3, the DNA is TGCGCCAGCAGCCCACGCCAACTAGCGGGACCAGATACGCAGTATTTT.

In DNA form, the CDR3 reads TGTGCCAGCAGTTTTTCGGGGAATAGTAGAGAACAGTACGTC. Translated, it gives CASSFSGNSREQYV. V gene TRBV27 combines with J gene TRBJ2-7; D might be TRBD2 (5 bases). The CDR3 runs to 14 residues. The V end was cut by 3 bases, the J end by 10 bases, with 19 bases between. From germline, CDR1 is MNHEY and CDR2 SMNVEV (reference sequence).

The V and J genes are TRBV29-1 and TRBJ1-1; D remains unclear. CDR1 is SQVTM, CDR2 ANQGSEA, per germline. V lost 3 bases, J lost 1 base, and 12 bases lay in between. CDR3 length: 14 amino acids. The CDR3 DNA follows: TGCAGCGTTGATCTAGGGAGGTCGAACACTGAAGCTTTCTTT. As protein: CSVDLGRSNTEAFF.

This clone was detected only once. The chain uses TRBV18 and TRBJ1-1, with TRBD1 identical over 9 bases. V lost 2 bases, J lost 1 base, and 2 bases stayed unmatched. This CDR3 comprises 15 residues. Germline CDR1 is KGHSH and CDR2 is LQKENI. CDR3 sequence reads: CASSPRDRANTEAFF. CDR3 nucleotides: TGTGCCAGCTCACCAAGGGACAGGGCGAACACTGAAGCTTTCTTT.

The chain uses TRBV5-1 and TRBJ2-3; 8 nucleotides align to TRBD2. Germline V gene sequence: CDR1 SGHRS, CDR2 YFSETQ. The CDR3 covers 14 residues. V gave up 0 bases and J gave up 9 bases; unmatched junction bases: 6. The CDR3 DNA reads TGCGCCAGCAGCTTGGAGCCTAGCGGGTTCACGCAGTATTTT. This translates into CASSLEPSGFTQYF.